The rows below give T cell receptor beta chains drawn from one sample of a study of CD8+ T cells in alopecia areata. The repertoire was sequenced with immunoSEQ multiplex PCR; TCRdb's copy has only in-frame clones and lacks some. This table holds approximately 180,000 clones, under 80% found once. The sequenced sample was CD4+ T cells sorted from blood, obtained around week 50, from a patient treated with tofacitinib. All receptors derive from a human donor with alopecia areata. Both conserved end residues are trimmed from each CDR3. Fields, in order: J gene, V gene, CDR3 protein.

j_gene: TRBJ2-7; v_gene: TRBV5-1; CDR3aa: ASSLERTGDEQY
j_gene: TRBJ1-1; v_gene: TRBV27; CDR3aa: ASSLRVGTAEAF
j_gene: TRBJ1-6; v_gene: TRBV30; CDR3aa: AWSARGNSPLH
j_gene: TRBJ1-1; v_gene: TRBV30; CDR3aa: AWSVAGVNTEAF
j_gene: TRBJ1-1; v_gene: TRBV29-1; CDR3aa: STDRDEAF
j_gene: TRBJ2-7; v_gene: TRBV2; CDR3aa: ASHIDRDYEQY
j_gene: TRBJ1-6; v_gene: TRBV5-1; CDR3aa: ASSLGAPTRESPLH
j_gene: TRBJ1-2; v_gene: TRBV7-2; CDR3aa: ASSSRDGYGYT
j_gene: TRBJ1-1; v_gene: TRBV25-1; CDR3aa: ASSESGPEAF
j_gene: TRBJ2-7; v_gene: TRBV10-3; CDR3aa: AISEGGPYEQY